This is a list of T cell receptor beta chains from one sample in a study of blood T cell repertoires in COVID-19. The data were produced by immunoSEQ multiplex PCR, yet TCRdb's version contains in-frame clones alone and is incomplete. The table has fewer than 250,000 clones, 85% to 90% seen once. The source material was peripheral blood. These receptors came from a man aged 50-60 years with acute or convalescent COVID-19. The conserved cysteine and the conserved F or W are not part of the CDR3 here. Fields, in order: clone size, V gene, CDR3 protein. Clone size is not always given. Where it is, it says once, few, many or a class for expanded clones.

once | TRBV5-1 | ASSADRGQGYT
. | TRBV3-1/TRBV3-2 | ASSRGGEYQPQH
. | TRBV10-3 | AISPGTSGGGTGELF
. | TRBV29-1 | SVDAPMDRVGYT
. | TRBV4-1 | ASSQDPWTGRNQPQH
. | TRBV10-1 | ASSLSRSYGYT
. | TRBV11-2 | ASSLAASGGSYEQY
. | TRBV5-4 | ASYRQAKLGYT
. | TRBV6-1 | ASSAPVDLAGNTIY
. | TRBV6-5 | ASRGAGSYSPLH
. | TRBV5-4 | ASSLTGSYNEQF
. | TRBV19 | ASSIDPRQGAFMSQPQH
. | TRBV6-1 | ASSESGRGTGELF
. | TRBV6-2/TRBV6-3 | ASSYHDMNTEAF
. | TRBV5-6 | ASSLNGHSSWYEQY
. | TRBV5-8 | ASSLESTSGGPSSYNEQF
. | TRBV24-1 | ATSDRGDNEQF
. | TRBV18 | ASSLAEAYEQY
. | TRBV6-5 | ASRENPGSNQPQH
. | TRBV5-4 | ASSPAGTSGYNEQF
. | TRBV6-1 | ASSELPDQRFEAF
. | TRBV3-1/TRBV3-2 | ASSQGRREETQY
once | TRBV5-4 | ASSFPWDRGGGYT
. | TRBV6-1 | ASSDPQQGATYNEQF
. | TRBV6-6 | ASSYGDRGRSPLH
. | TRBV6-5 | ASSQYKGAIQY
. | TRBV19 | ASYPYDRGNAYGYT
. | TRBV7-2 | ASSLSGGETQY
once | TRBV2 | ASSESVYSEAF
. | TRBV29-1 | SAGTGVNGYT
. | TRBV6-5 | ASSLTSGYEQF
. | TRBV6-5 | ASSSGTGIETQY
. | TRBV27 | ASSLRGQGNYNSPLH
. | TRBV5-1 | ASSLTHQEEYGYT
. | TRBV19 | ASSDDRGSSIGYT
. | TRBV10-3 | ATADSTSGNTIY
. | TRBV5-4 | ASRTGTEGMGTEAF
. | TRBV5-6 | ASSLGSGFNQPQH
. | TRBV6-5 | ASRQGPNSPLH